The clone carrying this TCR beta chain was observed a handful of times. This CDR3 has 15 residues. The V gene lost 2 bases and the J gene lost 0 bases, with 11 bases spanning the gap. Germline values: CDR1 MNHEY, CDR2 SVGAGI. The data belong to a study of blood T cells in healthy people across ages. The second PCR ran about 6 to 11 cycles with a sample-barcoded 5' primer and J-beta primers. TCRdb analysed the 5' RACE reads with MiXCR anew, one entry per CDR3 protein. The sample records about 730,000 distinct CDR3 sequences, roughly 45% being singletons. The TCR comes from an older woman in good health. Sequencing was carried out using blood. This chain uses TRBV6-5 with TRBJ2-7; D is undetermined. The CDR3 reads CASSYAFPSSYEQYF. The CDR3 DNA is TGTGCCAGCAGTTACGCATTCCCTAGCTCCTACGAGCAGTACTTC.